The present entry profiles one T cell receptor (beta chain) with its context. The CDR3 sequence is 14 residues long. Germline values: CDR1 MNHNY, CDR2 SVGAGI (reference sequence). The J segment lost 5 bases and the V segment lost 5 bases, leaving 4 bases of the junction unmatched. The data are from a study of T cell repertoires in ileal Crohn's disease. The time point was: neoterminal ileum biopsy at postoperative endoscopy, about 6 months after surgery. Patients were adults with ileal or ileocolonic Crohn's disease needing resection. TCRdb's table, derived via immunoSEQ multiplex PCR, lists solely in-frame clones and lacks some. Seen here are about 13,000 clones, about 67% observed once, and the top ten hold over 7%.

This receptor was obtained from an adult with Crohn's disease. This chain joins TRBV6-6 and TRBJ2-5, with 11 bases matching TRBD1. Sequencing was performed on ileal tissue. This CDR3 reads CASSRTGGKETQYF. The DNA for the CDR3 is TGTGCCAGCAGTCGGACAGGGGGCAAGGAGACCCAGTACTTC.